These T cell receptor beta chains were read from a single sample in a study of T cells after yellow fever vaccination. From the 5' RACE reads, TCRdb called clonotypes with MiXCR, one entry per CDR3 protein. The top ten hold around a sixth of the sample, which has a few hundred thousand distinct CDR3 sequences, about a sixth seen once. Source: PBMCs, taken roughly 5 days after the first yellow fever vaccination. The source of these receptors is a man between 18 and 29 years old who received the YFV17D yellow fever vaccine. CDR3s include the opening cysteine and the closing phenylalanine or tryptophan. Fields, in order: clone size, V gene, D gene, J gene, CDR3 DNA, CDR3 protein. A D gene is named only where the DNA matches it firmly. Clone size, where shown, is once, few, many, or a class for clones that have expanded.

clone_size: few; v_call: TRBV20-1; d_call: TRBD1; j_call: TRBJ1-1; cdr3_nt: TGCAGTGCCGGACAGGGGGGGAACACTGAAGCTTTCTTT; cdr3_aa: CSAGQGGNTEAFF
clone_size: few; v_call: TRBV7-8; d_call: -; j_call: TRBJ2-2; cdr3_nt: TGTGCCAGCAGCCTAGCGGGTGGGACAGGGCGCACCGGGGAGCTGTTTTTT; cdr3_aa: CASSLAGGTGRTGELFF
clone_size: few; v_call: TRBV27; d_call: -; j_call: TRBJ2-7; cdr3_nt: TGTGCCAGCGGCAGCTGGCCCTACGAGCAGTACTTC; cdr3_aa: CASGSWPYEQYF
clone_size: many; v_call: TRBV20-1; d_call: -; j_call: TRBJ1-2; cdr3_nt: TGCAGTGCTGATGAGGGGCGCGACTATGGCTACACCTTC; cdr3_aa: CSADEGRDYGYTF
clone_size: few; v_call: TRBV4-2; d_call: -; j_call: TRBJ1-1; cdr3_nt: TGTGCCAGCAGCCCATTGCCCTCACAGAACACTGAAGCTTTCTTT; cdr3_aa: CASSPLPSQNTEAFF
clone_size: -; v_call: TRBV4-1; d_call: -; j_call: TRBJ1-6; cdr3_nt: TGCGCCAGCAGCCAAGGGACCCTAGAACCCCTCCACTTT; cdr3_aa: CASSQGTLEPLHF
clone_size: few; v_call: TRBV6-5; d_call: -; j_call: TRBJ2-2; cdr3_nt: TGTGCCAGCAGTTACTCGAGGGGCAGGAACACCGGGGAGCTGTTTTTT; cdr3_aa: CASSYSRGRNTGELFF
clone_size: few; v_call: TRBV4-2; d_call: -; j_call: TRBJ2-4; cdr3_nt: TGTGCCAGCAGCCAAGATCGGGCCCGGGAAAACATTCAGTACTTC; cdr3_aa: CASSQDRARENIQYF
clone_size: -; v_call: TRBV19; d_call: -; j_call: TRBJ2-1; cdr3_nt: TGTGCCATTTCACCTGAGGGGTTCGAGTTCTTC; cdr3_aa: CAISPEGFEFF
clone_size: -; v_call: TRBV20-1; d_call: TRBD1; j_call: TRBJ1-5; cdr3_nt: TGCAGTGCGGCCCCGGACAGGTATCAGCCCCAGCATTTT; cdr3_aa: CSAAPDRYQPQHF
clone_size: few; v_call: TRBV19; d_call: -; j_call: TRBJ2-5; cdr3_nt: TGTGCCAGTACCCCGGACCATGGAGAGACCCAGTACTTC; cdr3_aa: CASTPDHGETQYF
clone_size: few; v_call: TRBV13; d_call: -; j_call: TRBJ2-1; cdr3_nt: TGTGCCAGCAGCTTAGAGTACAGGGCCCATGAGCAGTTCTTC; cdr3_aa: CASSLEYRAHEQFF
clone_size: few; v_call: TRBV25-1; d_call: -; j_call: TRBJ2-5; cdr3_nt: TGTGCCAGCGCCCAGGGCCTCGCGAGAGGGATCGAGACCCAGTACTTC; cdr3_aa: CASAQGLARGIETQYF
clone_size: -; v_call: TRBV7-9; d_call: -; j_call: TRBJ1-1; cdr3_nt: TGTGCCAGCAGCTTAGCGGCGGCTGAAGCTTTCTTT; cdr3_aa: CASSLAAAEAFF
clone_size: -; v_call: TRBV20-1; d_call: TRBD2; j_call: TRBJ2-1; cdr3_nt: TGCAGTGCTAGAGATTTAGCGGGGGGGCCTGAGCAGTTCTTC; cdr3_aa: CSARDLAGGPEQFF
clone_size: many; v_call: TRBV6-4; d_call: -; j_call: TRBJ2-1; cdr3_nt: TGTGCCAGCAGTGATCTGGGGGGGGCCGGTAATGAGCAGTTCTTC; cdr3_aa: CASSDLGGAGNEQFF
clone_size: -; v_call: TRBV20-1; d_call: -; j_call: TRBJ2-1; cdr3_nt: TGCAGTGCTAGAGGGACTACCAACAACAATGAGCAGTTCTTC; cdr3_aa: CSARGTTNNNEQFF
clone_size: few; v_call: TRBV3-1; d_call: -; j_call: TRBJ2-3; cdr3_nt: TGTGCCAGCAGCCAACGCCGGGGGGCCTACATAGATACGCAGTATTTT; cdr3_aa: CASSQRRGAYIDTQYF
clone_size: -; v_call: TRBV10-3; d_call: TRBD2; j_call: TRBJ2-3; cdr3_nt: TGTGCCATCAGTTCCCCACTAGCGGAGACCACAGATACGCAGTATTTT; cdr3_aa: CAISSPLAETTDTQYF
clone_size: -; v_call: TRBV5-1; d_call: -; j_call: TRBJ2-2; cdr3_nt: TGCGCCACAAAACCAATCCCGGGTAGCGAATACGGGGAGCTGTTTTTT; cdr3_aa: CATKPIPGSEYGELFF
clone_size: -; v_call: TRBV4-2; d_call: TRBD1; j_call: TRBJ1-2; cdr3_nt: TGTGCCAGCACCGCCCAACCGGGACAGTCGAACTATGGCTACACCTTC; cdr3_aa: CASTAQPGQSNYGYTF
clone_size: -; v_call: TRBV7-8; d_call: TRBD1; j_call: TRBJ1-3; cdr3_nt: TGTGCCAGCAGCTTGGGACAGGGGAACTCTGGAAACACCATATATTTT; cdr3_aa: CASSLGQGNSGNTIYF
clone_size: -; v_call: TRBV5-1; d_call: -; j_call: TRBJ1-2; cdr3_nt: TGCGCCAGCAGCGAACCGGGCGTTGGGTCCTATGGCTACACCTTC; cdr3_aa: CASSEPGVGSYGYTF
clone_size: -; v_call: TRBV7-9; d_call: -; j_call: TRBJ1-2; cdr3_nt: TGTGCCAGCAGCCGGGGCGGGTCAACCTACTATGGCTACACCTTC; cdr3_aa: CASSRGGSTYYGYTF
clone_size: once; v_call: TRBV9; d_call: TRBD1; j_call: TRBJ1-1; cdr3_nt: TGTGCCAGCAGCGTGAGCACAGGGGAGACTGAAGCTTTCTTT; cdr3_aa: CASSVSTGETEAFF
clone_size: -; v_call: TRBV9; d_call: -; j_call: TRBJ2-6; cdr3_nt: TGTGCCAGCAGCGTAAAAGATTCTGGGGCCAACGTCCTGACTTTC; cdr3_aa: CASSVKDSGANVLTF
clone_size: few; v_call: TRBV15; d_call: TRBD1; j_call: TRBJ2-4; cdr3_nt: TGTGCCACCAGCAGAGCCGGGACAGAGTCCATTCAGTACTTC; cdr3_aa: CATSRAGTESIQYF
clone_size: -; v_call: TRBV15; d_call: TRBD1; j_call: TRBJ2-3; cdr3_nt: TGTGCCACCAGCGTAGGACAGGTTCTCCGCACAGATACGCAGTATTTT; cdr3_aa: CATSVGQVLRTDTQYF
clone_size: -; v_call: TRBV7-9; d_call: -; j_call: TRBJ2-2; cdr3_nt: TGTGCCAGCAGCCTAGGAGTCTCGAACACCGGGGAGCTGTTTTTT; cdr3_aa: CASSLGVSNTGELFF
clone_size: -; v_call: TRBV20-1; d_call: -; j_call: TRBJ2-5; cdr3_nt: TGCAGTGCAGGGGAGACCCAGTACTTC; cdr3_aa: CSAGETQYF
clone_size: few; v_call: TRBV12-3/TRBV12-4; d_call: -; j_call: TRBJ2-4; cdr3_nt: TGTGCCAGCAGTTTAATTGAGGGGAGAATTCAGTACTTC; cdr3_aa: CASSLIEGRIQYF
clone_size: -; v_call: TRBV7-2; d_call: TRBD1; j_call: TRBJ2-2; cdr3_nt: TGTGCCAGCAGCATGGGACAGGGGGGCGTAACCGGGGAGCTGTTTTTT; cdr3_aa: CASSMGQGGVTGELFF
clone_size: -; v_call: TRBV20-1; d_call: -; j_call: TRBJ1-2; cdr3_nt: TGCAGTGCCCAGAGGGGGGTAGACTATGGCTACACCTTC; cdr3_aa: CSAQRGVDYGYTF
clone_size: -; v_call: TRBV7-6; d_call: -; j_call: TRBJ2-7; cdr3_nt: TGTGCCAGCAGCTTAGCTCAGGGGGAGGCCTACGAGCAGTACTTC; cdr3_aa: CASSLAQGEAYEQYF
clone_size: -; v_call: TRBV7-8; d_call: -; j_call: TRBJ2-7; cdr3_nt: TGTGCCAGCAGCTTGCTCGGAACGGCCTACGAGCAGTACTTC; cdr3_aa: CASSLLGTAYEQYF
clone_size: few; v_call: TRBV11-2; d_call: TRBD2; j_call: TRBJ2-1; cdr3_nt: TGTGCCAGCAGGGACTATTCGACTAGCGGGGGAACCCTATCCAATGAGCAGTTCTTC; cdr3_aa: CASRDYSTSGGTLSNEQFF
clone_size: many; v_call: TRBV2; d_call: -; j_call: TRBJ2-3; cdr3_nt: TGTGCCAGCAGACCCTTTACGGGGGGCCCCGCAGATACGCAGTATTTT; cdr3_aa: CASRPFTGGPADTQYF
clone_size: -; v_call: TRBV3-1; d_call: -; j_call: TRBJ2-5; cdr3_nt: TGTGCCAGCAGCCAAACAGGGCCCGGGGGGACCCAGTACTTC; cdr3_aa: CASSQTGPGGTQYF
clone_size: -; v_call: TRBV5-5; d_call: -; j_call: TRBJ1-4; cdr3_nt: TGTGCCAGCAGCTTGTACGTGGGCATGAGTGAAAAACTGTTTTTT; cdr3_aa: CASSLYVGMSEKLFF